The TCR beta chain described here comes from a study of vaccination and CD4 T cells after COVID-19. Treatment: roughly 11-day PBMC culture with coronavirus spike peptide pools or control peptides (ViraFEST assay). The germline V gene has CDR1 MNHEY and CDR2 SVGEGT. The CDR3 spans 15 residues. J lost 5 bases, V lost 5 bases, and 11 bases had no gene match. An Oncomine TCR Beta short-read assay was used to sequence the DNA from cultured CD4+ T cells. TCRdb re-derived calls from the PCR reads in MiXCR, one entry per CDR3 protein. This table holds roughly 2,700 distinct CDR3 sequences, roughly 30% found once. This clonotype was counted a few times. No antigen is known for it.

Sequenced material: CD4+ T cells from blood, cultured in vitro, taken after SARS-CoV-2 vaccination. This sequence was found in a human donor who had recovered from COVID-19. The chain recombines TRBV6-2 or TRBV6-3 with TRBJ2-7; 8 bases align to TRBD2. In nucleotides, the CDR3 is TGTGCCAGCAGTATGCCGGGACTAGATTACCACGAGCAGTACTTC. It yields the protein CASSMPGLDYHEQYF.